This T cell receptor (beta chain) was profiled in a study of OX40 agonist ivuxolimab in advanced cancers. Using immunoSEQ multiplex PCR, the repertoire was profiled, and TCRdb retains in-frame clones only, with some absent. This table holds almost 70,000 clones, 80% to 90% found once. The V segment lost 4 bases and the J segment 5 bases; nucleotides outside the gene matches: 10. Looked up from germline, CDR1 is SGHNT and CDR2 is YYREEE (reference sequence). The CDR3 is made up of 16 amino acids. The TCR was taken from an adult with an advanced solid tumor such as melanoma, head and neck, liver or kidney cancer. Source: CD4+ or CD8+ T cells sorted from blood, taken in a trial of the OX40 agonist ivuxolimab. The J gene is TRBJ2-2, the V gene TRBV5-4, with 8 nucleotides matching TRBD1. CDR3 residues: CASSIWTGRLTGELFF. DNA of the CDR3: TGTGCCAGCAGCATCTGGACAGGGCGCTTGACCGGGGAGCTGTTTTTT.